The 29 T cell receptor beta chains in this list originate from one sample, sequenced in a study of shared clonotypes between healthy human individuals (dated by TCRdb to 2020 to 2022). CD8 naive samples were CD45RO-negative cells positively selected for CCR7, giving a CD45RA+CCR7+ population that excluded TemRA cells. The library was generated by the immunoSEQ multiplex PCR assay. The source is immuneACCESS, and TCRdb retained only in-frame sequences with V and J called. Part of the clones is not carried over; for the studies checked, unresolved V genes explain less than half of this, and the remainder is unexplained. In all, the sample holds more than 2 million clones, and 90% to 95% of those were seen once. More than 1.5% of the sample lies in the top ten. Sequenced input: naive CD8+ T cells from PBMCs. The cell subset or site label of this sample denotes: CD45RA+CCR7+. The receptors stem from a man aged 18 to 30 in good health. Some clones in this sample may be carry-over from other donors' samples.

The V and J genes are TRBV28 and TRBJ2-5, with D unresolved. Germline V gene data show CDR1 as MDHEN and CDR2 as SYDVKM. Trimming cost V 9 bases and J 2 bases, with 13 bases left between them. The CDR3 length is 13 residues. The CDR3 protein is CARSGSKQETQYF. The CDR3 DNA is TGTGCCAGGTCCGGGTCAAAACAAGAGACCCAGTACTTC.

This sequence joins TRBV6-5 and TRBJ1-1; D is unclear. V was shortened by 3 bases and J by 1 base, with 9 bases between the two germline ends. The CDR3 length is 14 residues. Germline CDR1 MNHEY, CDR2 SVGAGI. In DNA form, the CDR3 reads TGTGCCAGCAGTTATTTCAGGTGGAACACTGAAGCTTTCTTT. Protein product: CASSYFRWNTEAFF.

This chain links TRBV11-2 with TRBJ1-2; a possible D gene is TRBD1 (5 bases). Germline CDR1 is SGHAT and CDR2 is FQNNGV. The CDR3 sequence is 15 residues long. The V end lost 4 bases, the J end lost 6 bases, and 18 bases lay between the germline ends. CDR3 nucleotide sequence: TGTGCCAGCAGCTCCCGGGCAGGGCCCATGGATGGCTACACCTTC. It encodes CASSSRAGPMDGYTF.

The chain is built from TRBV6-4 and TRBJ2-3; possibly TRBD2 for D (6 bases). This CDR3 region has 14 residues. Trimming took 6 bases from V and 4 from J, leaving 14 bases between them. Germline lookup yields CDR1 MRHNA and CDR2 SNTAGT. In DNA, the CDR3 is TGTGCCAGCAGCCTTAGCTGGGGGGCAGATACGCAGTATTTT. It translates to CASSLSWGADTQYF.

The table lists this clone with a few counts. The V and J genes are TRBV16 and TRBJ2-1; D possibly corresponds to TRBD2 (6 bases). Germline lookup yields CDR1 KGHSY and CDR2 FQNENV. The CDR3 length is 14 residues. V was clipped by 8 bases and J by 8 bases, with 19 bases between them. This CDR3 reads CASSRELAVDEQFF. CDR3 bases: TGTGCCAGCTCCAGGGAACTAGCTGTGGATGAGCAGTTCTTC.

The chain joins TRBV2 to TRBJ2-3; 13 bases fit TRBD2. There are 18 residues in the CDR3. Trimming took 6 bases from V and 0 from J; bases not matched to a gene: 9. CDR1 is SNHLY, CDR2 FYNNEI, per germline. CDR3 DNA: TGTGCCAGCAGCCTAGGACTAGCGGGAGTCACTAGCACAGATACGCAGTATTTT. Amino acids: CASSLGLAGVTSTDTQYF.

The gene calls are TRBV7-9 and TRBJ2-1; D remains ambiguous. The V gene's germline CDR1 is SEHNR and CDR2 FQNEAQ (reference sequence). Trimming took off 5 bases at V and 10 bases at J, with 12 bases between the two ends. CDR3 length: 12 amino acids. DNA of the CDR3: TGTGCCAGCAGCATCCATCACTGGGAGCAGTTCTTC. Amino acid sequence: CASSIHHWEQFF.

The chain links TRBV25-1 to TRBJ1-2, with 9 bases that match TRBD1. The CDR3 is 12 residues long. Germline-derived CDR1 and CDR2 are MGHDK and SYGVNS. Trimming at V came to 6 bases and at J to 8 bases, leaving 4 bases not matched to a gene. The CDR3 is CASSDRGMGYTF. In DNA, the CDR3 is TGTGCCAGCAGCGACAGGGGGATGGGCTACACCTTC.

The chain recombines TRBV7-9 with TRBJ2-7; D is unresolved. Trimming cost V 6 bases and J 1 base, with 10 bases left between them. The CDR3 has 13 amino acids. Germline loops: CDR1 SEHNR, CDR2 FQNEAQ (reference sequence). The CDR3 nucleotides read TGTGCCAGCAGAGCCTCAAATTCCTACGAGCAGTACTTC. Amino acids: CASRASNSYEQYF.

This sequence joins TRBV28 and TRBJ1-4, with 8 bases fitting TRBD1. J lost 7 bases, V lost 3 bases, and 4 bases had no gene match. Per germline, CDR1 MDHEN and CDR2 SYDVKM. CDR3 size: 14 residues. CDR3 loop: CASSFDQGAEKLFF. CDR3 sequence (DNA): TGTGCCAGCAGTTTCGATCAGGGGGCTGAAAAACTGTTTTTT.

As to this clone: Other DNA sequences in this specimen translate into the identical CDR3. The chain links TRBV27 to TRBJ1-2; D ambiguous. The length of the CDR3 is 14 residues. Per the germline V gene, CDR1 is MNHEY and CDR2 is SMNVEV (reference sequence). V was clipped by 2 bases and J by 2 bases, with 9 bases between them. The CDR3 coding sequence is TGTGCCAGCAGTTTAACCGGGAACAACTATGGCTACACCTTC. This gives the protein CASSLTGNNYGYTF.

V is TRBV27 and J is TRBJ1-5; D gene ambiguous. The germline gives CDR1 MNHEY, CDR2 SMNVEV (reference sequence). Between the trimmed V and J ends, which lost 3 bases and 6 bases, there was a span of 12 bases. The CDR3 runs to 14 residues. The CDR3 nucleotides read TGTGCCAGCAGTTTTCTGGGGATCGCTCAGCCCCAGCATTTT. This translates into CASSFLGIAQPQHF.

Turning to this clone: In the same sample, other DNA sequences code for this CDR3. The chain employs TRBV28 and TRBJ1-1, with D perhaps matching TRBD1 (5 bases). Germline V CDR1 and CDR2: MDHEN, SYDVKM. Trimming stripped 3 bases from V and 0 bases from J, with 8 bases between. The CDR3 length is 14 residues. The CDR3 DNA is TGTGCCAGCAGTTTCGGGGGGATGAACACTGAAGCTTTCTTT. It translates to CASSFGGMNTEAFF.

The chain is built from TRBV14 and TRBJ2-7; 8 bases are a match to TRBD2. V lost 5 bases to trimming and J lost 3 bases; unmatched junction nucleotides: 6. CDR3 length equals 14 residues. Germline-derived CDR1 and CDR2 are SGHDN and FVKESK. CDR3 DNA: TGTGCCAGCAGCACGGGAGGGCAGTACTACGAGCAGTACTTC. Translation gives CASSTGGQYYEQYF.

The chain has TRBV6-5 and TRBJ2-7, with TRBD1 identical over 7 bases. J lost 5 bases, V lost 4 bases, and 5 bases had no gene match. Germline V CDR1 and CDR2: MNHEY, SVGAGI. The CDR3 consists of 13 residues. The CDR3 DNA reads TGTGCCAGCAGTTTGGACAGGCGCAACGAGCAGTACTTC. It codes for CASSLDRRNEQYF.

V is TRBV29-1 and J is TRBJ2-2; D is undetermined. V lost 4 bases and J 6 bases, leaving 12 bases between the germline ends. This CDR3 spans 13 amino acids. From germline, CDR1 is SQVTM and CDR2 ANQGSEA. CDR3 sequence: CSVVIRAPGELFF. Written as DNA, the CDR3 is TGCAGCGTTGTTATTCGGGCCCCCGGGGAGCTGTTTTTT.

The rearrangement joins TRBV11-2 to TRBJ2-5, with 8 nucleotides matching TRBD1. The CDR3 has 16 residues. After removal of 5 bases from V and 3 bases from J, the junction contained 11 bases not matched to a gene. CDR1 is SGHAT and CDR2 is FQNNGV in the germline V gene. The CDR3, as DNA: TGTGCCAGCAGCCCGGACAGGGAATTTCCCGAAGAGACCCAGTACTTC. This encodes CASSPDREFPEETQYF.

This chain uses TRBV29-1 with TRBJ1-2; possibly TRBD1 for D (5 bases). The CDR3 has 13 amino acids. Trimming took 6 bases from V and 4 from J, leaving 15 bases between them. Germline CDR1 reads SQVTM; CDR2 reads ANQGSEA. CDR3 nucleotide sequence: TGCAGCGTGCCCGGAGGGGCAATCTATGGCTACACCTTC. Residues: CSVPGGAIYGYTF.

With respect to this clone: The sample contains more than one DNA sequence encoding this CDR3. The V gene is TRBV5-4, the J gene TRBJ1-3; D perhaps matches TRBD1 (6 bases). The V gene lost 0 bases and the J gene lost 3 bases, with 10 bases spanning the gap. This CDR3 region has 15 residues. The V gene's germline CDR1 is SGHNT and CDR2 YYREEE (reference sequence). In nucleotides, the CDR3 is TGTGCCAGCAGCTTGGACCGGGGGCTTGGAAACACCATATATTTT. Translating gives CASSLDRGLGNTIYF.

The chain couples TRBV4-3 to TRBJ1-3; D remains ambiguous. CDR3 length equals 15 residues. Germline values: CDR1 LGHNA, CDR2 YSLEER. Trimming cost V 3 bases and J 0 bases, with 9 bases left between them. The CDR3 sequence is CASSQGFNSGNTIYF. The CDR3 bases are TGCGCCAGCAGCCAGGGATTCAACTCTGGAAACACCATATATTTT.

J is TRBJ1-1 and V is TRBV9, with D perhaps TRBD1 (6 bases). Germline V gene lookup returns CDR1 SGDLS and CDR2 YYNGEE. This CDR3 region has 15 residues. V lost 3 bases to trimming and J lost 4 bases, with 16 bases between them. CDR3 nucleotide sequence: TGTGCCAGCAGCGGAATAGGGGGGATCGTCACTGAAGCTTTCTTT. Protein product: CASSGIGGIVTEAFF. Full variable domain (remainder filled in from reference TRBV9 and TRBJ1-1): DSGVTQTPKHLITATGQRVTLRCSPRSGDLSVYWYQQSLDQGLQFLIQYYNGEERAKGNILERFSAQQFPDLHSELNLSSLELGDSALYFCASSGIGGIVTEAFFGQGTRLTVV.

The chain recombines TRBV28 with TRBJ2-3; possible D gene TRBD1, 5 bases. Trimming shortened V by 1 base and J by 0 bases, and 11 bases separated the two germline ends. The CDR3 spans 16 residues. Germline lookup yields CDR1 MDHEN and CDR2 SYDVKM. The CDR3 spells CASSLYRQSSTDTQYF. CDR3 DNA sequence: TGTGCCAGCAGTTTATATCGACAGTCAAGCACAGATACGCAGTATTTT. The full variable domain, rest sourced from reference TRBV28 and TRBJ2-3, is DVKVTQSSRYLVKRTGEKVFLECVQDMDHENMFWYRQDPGLGLRLIYFSYDVKMKEKGDIPEGYSVSREKKERFSLILESASTNQTSMYLCASSLYRQSSTDTQYFGPGTRLTVL.

The chain joins TRBV18 to TRBJ1-1; maybe TRBD1 (6 bases). The V gene's germline CDR1 is KGHSH and CDR2 LQKENI. The CDR3 is made up of 13 amino acids. V shed 2 bases and J shed 4 bases, with 8 bases lying between them. Here the CDR3 DNA reads TGTGCCAGCTCACCAACAGGGAGCACTGAAGCTTTCTTT. Protein sequence: CASSPTGSTEAFF.

This sequence joins TRBV29-1 and TRBJ2-3; D perhaps matches TRBD2 (5 bases). The CDR3 is 16 residues long. From germline, CDR1 is SQVTM and CDR2 ANQGSEA. Deletions cut 0 bases from V and 3 bases from J, with 16 bases between. CDR3 residues: CSVEDLTSGGTDTQYF. DNA for the CDR3: TGCAGCGTTGAAGATCTGACCAGCGGTGGTACAGATACGCAGTATTTT.

CDR3 sequence (DNA): TGTGCCAGCAGTGCAAGCCCTCACTGGGGGACAGGGTGGACCGGGGAGCTGTTTTTT. This sequence encodes CASSASPHWGTGWTGELFF. The chain combines TRBV6-1 with TRBJ2-2; TRBD1 matches at 9 bases. Germline V gives CDR1 MNHNS, CDR2 SASEGT. This CDR3 has 19 residues. V lost 4 bases, J lost 5 bases, and 17 bases stayed unmatched.

The V gene is TRBV9, the J gene TRBJ2-7; 7 bases agree with TRBD1. Germline CDR1 reads SGDLS; CDR2 reads YYNGEE. There are 15 residues in the CDR3. The V segment lost 5 bases and the J segment 4 bases; nucleotides outside the gene matches: 12. The CDR3 sequence is CASSPRQGPEYEQYF. The CDR3 DNA is TGTGCCAGCAGTCCCCGACAGGGACCTGAATACGAGCAGTACTTC.

The rearrangement joins TRBV28 to TRBJ2-7; D is possibly TRBD2 (6 bases). Trimming took 6 bases from V and 6 from J, leaving 21 bases between them. The CDR3 length is 15 residues. Per germline, CDR1 MDHEN and CDR2 SYDVKM. The CDR3 sequence is CASRPTRAPTGEQYF. The CDR3 nucleotides are TGTGCCAGCAGGCCGACTAGAGCTCCCACCGGCGAGCAGTACTTC.

The V and J genes are TRBV28 and TRBJ2-1; 14 positions agree with TRBD2. The length of the CDR3 is 14 residues. The germline V gene has CDR1 MDHEN and CDR2 SYDVKM. Trimming removed 6 bases from V and 12 bases from J; junction bases left unmatched: 7. CDR3 sequence: CASSGGTSGSWQFF. The CDR3 DNA reads TGTGCCAGCAGCGGGGGGACTAGCGGGAGTTGGCAGTTCTTC.

This clone was counted once. The chain has TRBV27 and TRBJ1-1; the match to TRBD1 covers 7 bases. V was clipped by 6 bases and J by 1 base; unmatched bases: 11. The CDR3 consists of 16 residues. Germline-derived CDR1 and CDR2 are MNHEY and SMNVEV (reference sequence). This CDR3 reads CASSIEPGQKNTEAFF. CDR3 DNA sequence: TGTGCCAGCAGCATAGAACCGGGACAGAAGAACACTGAAGCTTTCTTT.